Below, one T cell receptor beta chain is given with its context. Antigen specificity is unknown. Per the original data handling: Filtering differed since immunoSEQ provided only junctions, with no quality scores. The repertoire was sequenced with immunoSEQ multiplex PCR; TCRdb's copy has only in-frame clones and lacks some. D and trimming come from the DNA, and the V and J calls and clone size come from that table. Of approximately 530,000 clones in the sample, about 96% are singletons; the top ten hold under 0.06%. This entry comes from a study of shared clonotypes between healthy human individuals. Study-wide context: Contributing individuals were two females and a few males aged 18 to 49. Study-wide results and caveats: Non-shared clonotypes showed lower generation probabilities than clonotypes common to all four donors.

CDR1 is MDHEN, CDR2 SYDVKM, per germline. Trimming removed 3 bases from V and 11 bases from J, with 16 bases in between. The CDR3 is 13 amino acids. The origin of this receptor is a woman in her twenties or thirties in good health. V is TRBV28 and J is TRBJ2-5; D gene ambiguous. The material sequenced was naive CD4+ T cells sorted from blood. Subset given: CD45RA+ positively selected. The CDR3 is CASSFPPTTEQYF. Here the CDR3 DNA reads TGTGCCAGCAGTTTCCCTCCCACGACGGAGCAGTACTTC.